These T cell receptor beta chains were read from a single sample in a study of technical replicates of blood from a few donors. Clones were sequenced by immunoSEQ multiplex PCR, and TCRdb holds only the in-frame ones, with some missing. The sample holds tens of thousands of clones, about 90% seen once. The specimen sequenced was T cells isolated from PBMCs. These receptors were collected from a human donor in good health. The CDR3 runs from the conserved cysteine through the conserved F or W. The D gene is left open where the match is weak. Clone size is shown for a subset of rows, as once, few, many or a class of expanded clone.

TRBV18	-	TRBD2	TRBJ2-7	TGTGCCAGCTCAATTACTAGCGGCAAAGGGACCTCCTACGAGCAGTACTTC	CASSITSGKGTSYEQYF
TRBV28	-	-	TRBJ1-5	TGTGCCAGCACCTCTAGGGGTTGGAGCAATCAGCCCCAGCATTTT	CASTSRGWSNQPQHF
TRBV6-6	-	TRBD2	TRBJ2-2	TGTGCCAGCAGTTTGGGCGGGGGGTCACACACCGGGGAGCTGTTTTTT	CASSLGGGSHTGELFF
TRBV27	-	-	TRBJ2-7	TGTGCCAGCAGTTTGCCGGGTTCCTACGAGCAGTACTTC	CASSLPGSYEQYF
TRBV7-8	-	TRBD2	TRBJ2-1	TGTGCCAGCAGCTTAAAACTAGCGGGAGGAGGAATGTTCTTC	CASSLKLAGGGMFF
TRBV7-6	-	-	TRBJ2-3	TGTGCCAGCAGCTTATCCGTTACGCAGTATTTT	CASSLSVTQYF
TRBV10-3	-	-	TRBJ2-1	TGTGCCATCAGTGTTGAGGACACGGGTGAGCAGTTCTTC	CAISVEDTGEQFF
TRBV7-9	-	-	TRBJ1-2	TGTGCCAGCAGCCCACCTATCTGGACGGGGAACTATGGCTACACCTTC	CASSPPIWTGNYGYTF
TRBV5-4	-	-	TRBJ1-1	TGTGCCAGCAGCTTGGACGGGGAGAACACTGAAGCTTTCTTT	CASSLDGENTEAFF
TRBV5-1	-	TRBD1	TRBJ2-2	TGCGCCAGCAGCGATCTGGGACAGGGGGAAACCGGGGAGCTGTTTTTT	CASSDLGQGETGELFF
TRBV28	-	-	TRBJ2-1	TGTGCCAGCAAGCAGGGATCTGACGACAATGAGCAGTTCTTC	CASKQGSDDNEQFF
TRBV2	-	-	TRBJ1-1	TGTGCCAGCAGTGAATCGTATCTTGAGGTCGGTGCTTTCTTT	CASSESYLEVGAFF
TRBV19	once	-	TRBJ1-5	TGTGCCAGTAGTATAAACTCGGGGGGCTCGGGTCAGCCCCAGCATTTT	CASSINSGGSGQPQHF
TRBV12-5	-	-	TRBJ2-7	TGTGCTAGTGGTTTGGTTCTCCGTGCTAGCGCGGAGGAGCAGTACTTC	CASGLVLRASAEEQYF
TRBV6-5	-	-	TRBJ2-6	TGTGCCAGCAGCCCCAGGGGGGCTGGGGCCAACGTCCTGACTTTC	CASSPRGAGANVLTF
TRBV11-3	-	TRBD1	TRBJ2-3	TGTGCCAGCAGCTTTGGGGACAGGGGGCGTAGCACAGATACGCAGTATTTT	CASSFGDRGRSTDTQYF
TRBV4-1	-	TRBD2	TRBJ2-1	TGCGCCAGCAGCCAAGCGAGGGGACTAGCGGACTCCTACAATGAGCAGTTCTTC	CASSQARGLADSYNEQFF
TRBV29-1	-	-	TRBJ1-5	TGCAGCGTTGAAGAAAGCAGGGCCACGGGCAATCAGCCCCAGCATTTT	CSVEESRATGNQPQHF
TRBV7-6	-	TRBD1	TRBJ2-5	TGTGCCAGCAGCTTATACTCGCCTGTGGCAGGGGGTTGGGAGACCCAGTACTTC	CASSLYSPVAGGWETQYF
TRBV20-1	-	-	TRBJ2-7	TGCAGTGCTAGAGTTCGACTAGTTCAGTACTTC	CSARVRLVQYF
TRBV4-1	once	-	TRBJ2-3	TGCGCCAGCAGGAGCCTCCACACAGATACGCAGTATTTT	CASRSLHTDTQYF
TRBV5-1	-	TRBD1	TRBJ2-5	TGCGCCAGCAGCCCGGGACAGGGGGCCGAGACCCAGTACTTC	CASSPGQGAETQYF
TRBV19	-	TRBD1	TRBJ1-1	TGTGCCAGTTCCCCCCGGGCGGCAGGGGGCCGGAACACTGAAGCTTTCTTT	CASSPRAAGGRNTEAFF
TRBV28	-	TRBD1	TRBJ1-1	TGTGCCAGCAGATCGACTCCGGGACAGGGGGGCACTGAAGCTTTCTTT	CASRSTPGQGGTEAFF
TRBV2	-	-	TRBJ2-6	TGTGCCAGCCTGCGCGGGGTCCTGAGCTCTGGGGCCAACGTCCTGACTTTC	CASLRGVLSSGANVLTF
TRBV5-1	-	-	TRBJ2-5	TGCGCCAGCGGGACCCGGAGGGAAGAGACCCAGTACTTC	CASGTRREETQYF
TRBV5-1	-	-	TRBJ1-2	TGCGCCAGCAGCTTGGCGAGGGTCTCGGGCTACACCTTC	CASSLARVSGYTF
TRBV4-1	-	TRBD1	TRBJ1-2	TGCGCCAGCAGCCAAGATGAAAGGACAGGGGGAAACTATGGCTACACCTTC	CASSQDERTGGNYGYTF
TRBV11-2	once	-	TRBJ1-4	TGTGCCAGCAGCCAGGGGCAGGTGGGGAATGAAAAACTGTTTTTT	CASSQGQVGNEKLFF
TRBV28	once	TRBD1	TRBJ2-3	TGTGCCAGCAGTGGCACCCAAAACAGGGGAATAGATACGCAGTATTTT	CASSGTQNRGIDTQYF
TRBV25-1	-	-	TRBJ1-4	TGTGCCAGCAGTTTCGGGGGTGAAAAACTGTTTTTT	CASSFGGEKLFF
TRBV5-1	-	TRBD1	TRBJ2-7	TGCGCCAGCAGGATCGACAGGGGCGAGCAGTACTTC	CASRIDRGEQYF
TRBV19	-	-	TRBJ2-5	TGTGCCAGTAGTACCCCGTGGGGGGGCGTACGGAACCAAGAGACCCAGTACTTC	CASSTPWGGVRNQETQYF
TRBV5-1	-	TRBD2	TRBJ2-5	TGCGCCAGCAGCTTTCTAGCGGGAACTCAAGAGACCCAGTACTTC	CASSFLAGTQETQYF
TRBV5-6	-	TRBD2	TRBJ2-3	TGTGCCAGCAGCTTACCGGGACTAGGTACAGATACGCAGTATTTT	CASSLPGLGTDTQYF
TRBV18	-	TRBD2	TRBJ2-1	TGTGCCAGCTCACCGCGGGGTAGCGGGACAACAAACAATGAGCAGTTCTTC	CASSPRGSGTTNNEQFF
TRBV11-2	few	-	TRBJ1-1	TGTGCCAGCAGCCAAGGACATACAGCTATGAACACTGAAGCTTTCTTT	CASSQGHTAMNTEAFF
TRBV5-1	-	-	TRBJ2-5	TGCGCCAGCAGCCAGGACACCTCGGAGGAGACCCAGTACTTC	CASSQDTSEETQYF
TRBV19	once	-	TRBJ1-5	TGTGCCAGTAGTTCGACAGCTAGCAATCAGCCCCAGCATTTT	CASSSTASNQPQHF
TRBV4-1	-	-	TRBJ1-3	TGCGCCAGCAGCCAAAGGGACATCGGCACCTCTGGAAACACCATATATTTT	CASSQRDIGTSGNTIYF
TRBV6-6	-	-	TRBJ2-7	TGTGCCAGCAGCGGGTACTACGAGCAGTACTTC	CASSGYYEQYF
TRBV5-4	once	-	TRBJ2-7	TGTGCCAGCAGCCAATCCGGGACTGGCTCCTACGAGCAGTACTTC	CASSQSGTGSYEQYF
TRBV6-6	-	-	TRBJ2-7	TGTGCCAGCAGTTACGTGGCACAGTCAGCAGACGAGCAGTACTTC	CASSYVAQSADEQYF
TRBV11-2	-	TRBD1	TRBJ2-7	TGTGCCAGCAGCTTGGCAGGGGGCTCCCGCTACGAGCAGTACTTC	CASSLAGGSRYEQYF
TRBV5-1	once	TRBD1	TRBJ1-3	TGCGCCAGCAGTCTGACAGGGAATTCCGGAAACACCATATATTTT	CASSLTGNSGNTIYF
TRBV4-1	-	-	TRBJ2-3	TGCGCCAGCAGCCATTCCCCCACTAAGCCTAGCACAGATACGCAGTATTTT	CASSHSPTKPSTDTQYF
TRBV6-1	-	-	TRBJ1-4	TGTGCCACCAGGGAGGGAACGAATGAAAAACTGTTTTTT	CATREGTNEKLFF
TRBV5-6	-	TRBD2	TRBJ2-3	TGTGCCAGCAGCTTTGGGACTAGCGGGAGGGGCGGCACAGATACGCAGTATTTT	CASSFGTSGRGGTDTQYF
TRBV11-2	-	-	TRBJ2-1	TGTGCCAGCAGCTTAGAAGGAGGCCCCTACAATGAGCAGTTCTTC	CASSLEGGPYNEQFF
TRBV6-5	-	-	TRBJ1-5	TGTGCCAGCAGTTACTCAAGACAGGACAATCAGCCCCAGCATTTT	CASSYSRQDNQPQHF
TRBV6-5	once	TRBD1	TRBJ2-1	TGTGCCAGCAGTTATTGGGGACAGGGCAACAATGAGCAGTTCTTC	CASSYWGQGNNEQFF
TRBV11-2	-	TRBD1	TRBJ2-1	TGTGCAGTCATAACGGGACAGAACAATGAGCAGTTCTTC	CAVITGQNNEQFF